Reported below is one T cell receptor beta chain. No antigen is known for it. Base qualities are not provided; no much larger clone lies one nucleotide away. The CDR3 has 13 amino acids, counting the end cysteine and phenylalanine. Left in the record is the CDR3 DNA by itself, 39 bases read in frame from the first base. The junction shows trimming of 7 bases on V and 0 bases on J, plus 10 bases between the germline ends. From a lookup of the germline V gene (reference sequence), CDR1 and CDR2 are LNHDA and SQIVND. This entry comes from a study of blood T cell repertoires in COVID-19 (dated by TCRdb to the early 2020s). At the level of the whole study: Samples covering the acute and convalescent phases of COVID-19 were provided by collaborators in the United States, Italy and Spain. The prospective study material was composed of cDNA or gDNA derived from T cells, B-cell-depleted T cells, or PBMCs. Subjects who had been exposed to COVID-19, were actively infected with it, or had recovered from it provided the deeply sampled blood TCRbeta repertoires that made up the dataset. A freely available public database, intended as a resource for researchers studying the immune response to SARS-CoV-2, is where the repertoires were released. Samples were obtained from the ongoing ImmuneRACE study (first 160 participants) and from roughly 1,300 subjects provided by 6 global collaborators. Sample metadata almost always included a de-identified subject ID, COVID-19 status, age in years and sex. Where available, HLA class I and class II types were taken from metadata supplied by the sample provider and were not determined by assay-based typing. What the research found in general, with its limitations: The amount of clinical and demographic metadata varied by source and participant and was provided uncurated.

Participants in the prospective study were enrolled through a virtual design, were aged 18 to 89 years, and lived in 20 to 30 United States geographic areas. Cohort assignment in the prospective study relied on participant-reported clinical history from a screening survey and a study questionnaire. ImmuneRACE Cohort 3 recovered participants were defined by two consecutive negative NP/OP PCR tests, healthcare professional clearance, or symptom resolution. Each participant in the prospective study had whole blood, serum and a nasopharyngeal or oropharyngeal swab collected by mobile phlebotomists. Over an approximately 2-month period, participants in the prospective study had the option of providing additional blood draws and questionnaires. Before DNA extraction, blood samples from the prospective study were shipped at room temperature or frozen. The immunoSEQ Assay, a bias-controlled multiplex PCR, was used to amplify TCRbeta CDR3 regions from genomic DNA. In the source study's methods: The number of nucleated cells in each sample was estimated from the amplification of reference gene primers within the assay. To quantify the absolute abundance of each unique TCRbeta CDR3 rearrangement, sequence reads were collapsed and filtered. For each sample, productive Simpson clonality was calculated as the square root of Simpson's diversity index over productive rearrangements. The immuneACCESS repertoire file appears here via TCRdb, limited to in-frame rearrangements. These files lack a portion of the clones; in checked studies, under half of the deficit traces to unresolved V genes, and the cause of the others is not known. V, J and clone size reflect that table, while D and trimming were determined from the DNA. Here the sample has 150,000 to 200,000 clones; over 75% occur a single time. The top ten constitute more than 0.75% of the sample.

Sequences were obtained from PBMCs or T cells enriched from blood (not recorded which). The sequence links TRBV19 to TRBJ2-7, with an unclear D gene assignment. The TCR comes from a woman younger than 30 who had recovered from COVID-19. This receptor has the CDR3 CASTNGASYEQYF. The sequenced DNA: TGTGCCAGTACGAACGGAGCCTCCTACGAGCAGTACTTC.